The entry that follows covers one T cell receptor (beta chain) sequence. Its antigen is not known. V shed 1 base and J shed 7 bases, with 14 bases lying between them. This CDR3 comprises 15 residues. Germline V CDR1 and CDR2: MDHEN, SYDVKM. Healthy people donating bone marrow made up the donors. This record belongs to a study of cytomegalovirus exposure and HLA in healthy donors. The PCR contained 60 Vbeta and 13 Jbeta primers. Original processing notes: Roughly 11 million of the roughly 80 million unique TCR beta chains counted in a later analysis were shared. Some clones are missing from TCRdb's copy, which holds only in-frame ones; the method was immunoSEQ multiplex PCR. That table furnishes V, J and clone size, whereas the DNA furnished D and trimming. The sample contains about 170,000 clones, 76% of which appear only once. Study conclusions and caveats: Indistinguishable V segments such as TRBV6-2 and TRBV6-3 were excluded.

The chain is built from TRBV28 and TRBJ1-5, with D perhaps TRBD1 (6 bases). The sample was PBMCs. The receptor was isolated from a female donor in good health and CMV-seronegative. CDR3 in amino acids: CASSLSHRVEQPQHF. The CDR3 DNA sequence: TGTGCCAGCAGTTTATCTCACAGGGTCGAACAGCCCCAGCATTTT.